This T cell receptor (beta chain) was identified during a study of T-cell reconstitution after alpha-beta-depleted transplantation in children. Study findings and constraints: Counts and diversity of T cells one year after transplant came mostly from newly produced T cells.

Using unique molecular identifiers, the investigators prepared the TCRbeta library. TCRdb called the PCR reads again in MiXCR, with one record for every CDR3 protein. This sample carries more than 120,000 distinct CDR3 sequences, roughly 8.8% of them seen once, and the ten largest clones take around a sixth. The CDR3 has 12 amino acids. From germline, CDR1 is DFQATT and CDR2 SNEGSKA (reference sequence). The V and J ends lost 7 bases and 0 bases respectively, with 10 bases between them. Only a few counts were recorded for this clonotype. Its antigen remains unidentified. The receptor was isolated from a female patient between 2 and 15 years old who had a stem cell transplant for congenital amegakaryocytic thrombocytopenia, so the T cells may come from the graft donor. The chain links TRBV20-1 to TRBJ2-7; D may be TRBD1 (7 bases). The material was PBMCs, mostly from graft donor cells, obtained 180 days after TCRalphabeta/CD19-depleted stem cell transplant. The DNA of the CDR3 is TGCAGTGGGGGGGACAGCTCCTACGAGCAGTACTTC. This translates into CSGGDSSYEQYF.